The 24 T cell receptor beta chains below were found in one sample sequenced in a study of CD8 T cells in ankylosing spondylitis (dated by TCRdb to about 2017). Study-wide findings and limitations: Blood from ankylosing spondylitis patients appeared to be characterized by a TCR beta motif made up of several highly homologous amino acid variants.

Library preparation employed 5' RACE. This sample was sequenced with an Illumina HiSeq 2500. Through fastp at Q25 and MiXCR, TCRdb rebuilt clones from the public reads, retaining in-frame beta chains. All rows with the same CDR3 protein become a single entry with the most common DNA and genes. Recorded for this sample are 400,000 or so distinct CDR3 sequences; 25% to 30% of them occurred a single time. The biggest ten clones account for 0.75% to 0.9% of the sample. Their target antigens are unknown. Sequencing was done on a sample of blood, either unsorted or a sorted T cell fraction (not recorded which). Receptors originate from a male donor with ankylosing spondylitis.

There are a few counts of this clonotype. The chain recombines TRBV6-5 with TRBJ2-7, with 8 bases that match TRBD2. The V gene's germline CDR1 is MNHEY and CDR2 SVGAGI. CDR3 size: 14 residues. V was clipped by 5 bases and J by 2 bases; unmatched bases: 5. For the CDR3, the DNA is TGTGCCAGCAGTACACGAGCGGGAGCCTACGAGCAGTACTTC. Translation: CASSTRAGAYEQYF.

The chain combines TRBV5-1 with TRBJ1-1; 7 nucleotides agree with TRBD1. The CDR3 length is 15 residues. The germline CDR1 and CDR2 sequences are SGHRS and YFSETQ. V lost 4 bases and J lost 2; bases outside the gene matches: 8. The CDR3 here is CASSASGTANTEAFF. As DNA, the CDR3 is TGCGCCAGCAGCGCGTCCGGGACAGCCAACACTGAAGCTTTCTTT.

The gene calls are TRBV5-5 and TRBJ2-3; D perhaps matches TRBD1 (6 bases). V was trimmed by 1 base and J by 2 bases, leaving 8 bases between them. Germline loops: CDR1 SGHKS, CDR2 YYEKEE (reference sequence). The CDR3 runs to 14 residues. Here the CDR3 reads CASSLRDNTDTQYF. CDR3 sequence (DNA): TGTGCCAGCAGCTTGAGGGACAACACAGATACGCAGTATTTT. The complete variable domain, with remaining parts taken from reference TRBV5-5 and TRBJ2-3, reads DAGVTQSPTHLIKTRGQQVTLRCSPISGHKSVSWYQQVLGQGPQFIFQYYEKEERGRGNFPDRFSARQFPNYSSELNVNALLLGDSALYLCASSLRDNTDTQYFGPGTRLTVL.

The CDR3 region has the DNA TGCAGTGCTAGAGACAGGGGGATCACCGGGGAGCTGTTTTTT. This codes for CSARDRGITGELFF. The chain carries TRBV20-1 and TRBJ2-2; 7 nucleotides line up with TRBD1. The germline V gene encodes CDR1 DFQATT and CDR2 SNEGSKA (reference sequence). CDR3 length: 14 amino acids. The V gene end was trimmed by 0 bases and the J gene end by 4 bases; junction bases not matched to a gene: 2.

This clonotype occurred a few times. This sequence joins TRBV10-3 and TRBJ2-5; TRBD2 agrees at 7 bases. Germline CDR1 is ENHRY and CDR2 is SYGVKD. With 9 bases clipped from V and 5 bases from J, the junction kept 30 bases outside the gene matches. This CDR3 spans 20 amino acids. This CDR3 is CAMPGGIDPGKGPGAETQYF. DNA of the CDR3: TGTGCCATGCCGGGGGGAATCGATCCAGGGAAGGGACCCGGGGCGGAGACCCAGTACTTC.

The chain joins TRBV19 to TRBJ2-5; D possibly corresponds to TRBD2 (6 bases). V lost 3 bases and J 0 bases, leaving 8 bases between the germline ends. CDR1 and CDR2 from the germline V gene are LNHDA and SQIVND (reference sequence). This CDR3 spans 14 amino acids. For the CDR3, the DNA is TGTGCCAGTAGTATTTCTAGCGACCAAGAGACCCAGTACTTC. Protein sequence: CASSISSDQETQYF.

The chain has TRBV12-3 or TRBV12-4 and TRBJ2-1, with D possibly being TRBD1 or TRBD2 (6 bases each). V shed 7 bases and J shed 3 bases, with 13 bases lying between them. This CDR3 has 14 amino acids. The CDR3 sequence: CASILGGSYNEQFF. The CDR3 region has the DNA TGTGCCAGCATCTTAGGGGGGAGCTACAATGAGCAGTTCTTC.

J is TRBJ1-4 and V is TRBV11-2, with D possibly TRBD1 on 6 matching bases. Germline CDR1 reads SGHAT; CDR2 reads FQNNGV. CDR3 size: 15 residues. V was shortened by 5 bases and J by 6 bases, with 16 bases between the two germline ends. CDR3 DNA sequence: TGTGCCAGCAGCATGATTAGGGGGTTTGATGAAAAACTGTTTTTT. Its protein product is CASSMIRGFDEKLFF.

The CDR3 sequence is CASSLGAGEKLFF. The CDR3 DNA is TGCGCCAGCAGCTTGGGGGCAGGGGAAAAACTGTTTTTT. This chain uses TRBV5-1 with TRBJ1-4; D perhaps matches TRBD1 (5 bases). V was shortened by 0 bases and J by 8 bases, with 8 bases between the two germline ends. The CDR3 spans 13 residues. Per germline, CDR1 SGHRS and CDR2 YFSETQ. The variable domain in full, with the rest retrieved from reference TRBV5-1 and TRBJ1-4, is KAGVTQTPRYLIKTRGQQVTLSCSPISGHRSVSWYQQTPGQGLQFLFEYFSETQRNKGNFPGRFSGRQFSNSRSEMNVSTLELGDSALYLCASSLGAGEKLFFGSGTQLSVL.

This clonotype appeared a few times. The CDR3 nucleotides read TGTGCCAGCAGCCGAGTCTTCACCGGGAACTATGGCTACACCTTC. Residues: CASSRVFTGNYGYTF. This rearrangement joins TRBV14 to TRBJ1-2; D is unclear. The CDR3 extends over 15 amino acids. Germline V CDR1 and CDR2: SGHDN, FVKESK. V was shortened by 4 bases and J by 2 bases, with 14 bases between the two germline ends.

This rearrangement joins TRBV11-2 to TRBJ1-5, with 9 bases fitting TRBD1. J was trimmed by 5 bases and V by 5 bases; bases with no gene match: 1. CDR3 length: 13 amino acids. Germline CDR1 is SGHAT and CDR2 is FQNNGV. CDR3 in amino acids: CASSGQGYQPQHF. The CDR3 DNA reads as TGTGCCAGCAGCGGACAGGGGTATCAGCCCCAGCATTTT.

This clonotype was seen more than once but under ten times. The chain combines TRBV20-1 with TRBJ2-5; D not certain. V was trimmed by 4 bases and J by 3 bases, leaving 9 bases between them. CDR3 length: 12 residues. CDR1 and CDR2 (germline): DFQATT, SNEGSKA (reference sequence). The CDR3 DNA is TGCAGTGCTATTGGCGCGGAAGAGACCCAGTACTTC. Amino acids: CSAIGAEETQYF.

The chain recombines TRBV2 with TRBJ1-1; tentatively, D is TRBD1 (5 bases). The V end was cut by 3 bases, the J end by 1 base, with 6 bases between. This CDR3 contains 13 residues. Germline CDR1 reads SNHLY; CDR2 reads FYNNEI. CDR3 in amino acids: CASSEGRNTEAFF. In nucleotides, the CDR3 is TGTGCCAGCAGTGAGGGGCGGAACACTGAAGCTTTCTTT.

This chain links TRBV20-1 with TRBJ1-4; TRBD1 matches 7 bases. The germline V gene has CDR1 DFQATT and CDR2 SNEGSKA (reference sequence). The CDR3 loop spans 12 amino acids. The trim removed 5 bases at V and 6 bases at J, leaving 3 bases unmatched. The CDR3 protein is CSADREHEKLFF. Written as DNA, the CDR3 is TGCAGTGCTGACAGGGAACATGAAAAACTGTTTTTT.

The rearrangement links TRBV30 to TRBJ2-1; tentatively, D is TRBD1 (6 bases). This CDR3 has 13 amino acids. The V end was cut by 0 bases, the J end by 5 bases, with 8 bases between. CDR1 GTSNPN and CDR2 SVGIG come from the germline V gene (reference sequence). The CDR3 region has the DNA TGTGCCTGGAGTGTACAGGGAAACAATGAGCAGTTCTTC. It is translated as CAWSVQGNNEQFF.

The V call is TRBV5-1, the J call TRBJ2-2; TRBD1 is a possible D gene (6 bases). The CDR3 is 16 amino acids. The germline CDR1 and CDR2 sequences are SGHRS and YFSETQ. V was cut by 4 bases and J by 4 bases, with 17 bases left in between. The CDR3 spells CASSLPQQGFTGELFF. The CDR3, as DNA: TGCGCCAGCAGCCTCCCTCAACAGGGTTTCACCGGGGAGCTGTTTTTT.

V usage is TRBV12-3 or TRBV12-4 and J usage is TRBJ2-2; unclear D gene. The V end was cut by 4 bases, the J end by 6 bases, with 6 bases between. The CDR3 covers 12 residues. The CDR3 region is CASSWASGELFF. The CDR3 DNA reads as TGTGCCAGCAGTTGGGCTTCCGGGGAGCTGTTTTTT.

V and J are TRBV12-3 or TRBV12-4 and TRBJ2-3, with 13 bases aligning to TRBD2. The CDR3 sequence is 18 residues long. Unmatched junction bases numbered 6, after V lost 1 base and J lost 2 bases. The CDR3 loop reads CASSLDKLAGGPTDTQYF. DNA of the CDR3: TGTGCCAGCAGTTTAGATAAACTAGCGGGAGGGCCCACAGATACGCAGTATTTT.

The chain employs TRBV19 and TRBJ2-1; TRBD2 matches at 11 bases. The CDR3 is 15 amino acids. Germline loops: CDR1 LNHDA, CDR2 SQIVND (reference sequence). The ends lost 5 bases at V and 7 bases at J; junction bases unmatched: 7. As DNA, the CDR3 is TGTGCCAGTAGTTATAGCGGGAGGGCCAATAATGAGCAGTTCTTC. Translating gives CASSYSGRANNEQFF. Full variable domain (rest looked up from reference TRBV19 and TRBJ2-1): DGGITQSPKYLFRKEGQNVTLSCEQNLNHDAMYWYRQDPGQGLRLIYYSQIVNDFQKGDIAEGYSVSREKKESFPLTVTSAQKNPTAFYLCASSYSGRANNEQFFGPGTRLTVL.

The chain couples TRBV4-2 to TRBJ1-1, with 9 bases lining up with TRBD1. Per the germline V gene, CDR1 is LGHNA and CDR2 is YNFKEQ. The junction had 16 bases not matched to a gene; V was cut back by 0 bases and J by 5 bases. The CDR3 covers 19 residues. CDR3 in amino acids: CASSQEGAGTGTRDTEAFF. The CDR3, as DNA: TGTGCCAGCAGCCAAGAAGGAGCCGGGACAGGGACAAGGGATACTGAAGCTTTCTTT.

This clonotype was seen more than once but under ten times. The chain recombines TRBV5-1 with TRBJ1-2; D uncertain. The CDR3 runs to 15 residues. Germline values: CDR1 SGHRS, CDR2 YFSETQ. V gave up 4 bases and J gave up 0 bases, with 13 bases separating them. CDR3 DNA: TGCGCCAGCAGCGAAGCAGGACCCGCTAACTATGGCTACACCTTC. Encoded protein: CASSEAGPANYGYTF.

The gene calls are TRBV20-1 and TRBJ2-2; D may be TRBD1 (7 bases). From germline, CDR1 is DFQATT and CDR2 SNEGSKA (reference sequence). V was trimmed by 6 bases and J by 6 bases, leaving 14 bases between them. This CDR3 region has 13 residues. CDR3 DNA: TGCAGTGCCCCCAGGAGGGGGCCCGGGGAGCTGTTTTTT. It codes for CSAPRRGPGELFF.

The rearrangement links TRBV20-1 to TRBJ1-1; D unclear. The CDR3 spans 15 residues. The germline V gene has CDR1 DFQATT and CDR2 SNEGSKA (reference sequence). V was pared by 3 bases and J by 3 bases, with 17 bases between. The CDR3 DNA follows: TGCAGTGCTAGGTTGGTGGAGGGCCGGGACACTGAAGCTTTCTTT. Protein product: CSARLVEGRDTEAFF.

The chain recombines TRBV5-1 with TRBJ2-2; 8 bases agree with TRBD1. The CDR3 has 14 amino acids. Germline V gene sequence: CDR1 SGHRS, CDR2 YFSETQ. V lost 2 bases and J lost 8; bases outside the gene matches: 5. The CDR3 DNA is TGCGCCAGCAGCTTCGGGACAGGAGGGGGGGAGCTGTTTTTT. Translated, it gives CASSFGTGGGELFF.